The entry that follows covers one T cell receptor beta chain sequence. Its target is unknown. The data originate from a study of shared clonotypes between healthy human individuals. Across the whole study: CD4 naive cells filled three plates per donor, CD4 memory three, CD8 naive two and CD8 memory one. Study-level findings and limits: A generally larger estimated richness was seen in naive subsets than in memory subsets.

Selected positively for CCR7 and CD45RO-negative, naive CD8 cells excluded terminally differentiated effector memory CD45RA+ cells. Donors had no recently reported acute infections or vaccinations and were HIV-negative. The data were produced by immunoSEQ multiplex PCR, yet TCRdb's version contains in-frame clones alone and is incomplete. The repertoire consists of about 2 million clones, with about 95% occurring once and the leading ten covering 0.9% to 1.5%. There are 16 residues in the CDR3. The J segment lost 4 bases and the V segment lost 3 bases, leaving 5 bases of the junction unmatched. The germline V gene has CDR1 SGHVS and CDR2 FQNEAQ.

Sequencing used naive CD8+ T cells sorted from blood. The sequence was collected from a man between 18 and 29 years old in good health. This sequence joins TRBV7-8 and TRBJ2-2; 10 bases are shared with TRBD2. The CDR3 sequence is CASSFGAGGSTGELFF. The DNA for the CDR3 is TGTGCCAGCAGCTTCGGAGCGGGAGGGAGCACCGGGGAGCTGTTTTTT.